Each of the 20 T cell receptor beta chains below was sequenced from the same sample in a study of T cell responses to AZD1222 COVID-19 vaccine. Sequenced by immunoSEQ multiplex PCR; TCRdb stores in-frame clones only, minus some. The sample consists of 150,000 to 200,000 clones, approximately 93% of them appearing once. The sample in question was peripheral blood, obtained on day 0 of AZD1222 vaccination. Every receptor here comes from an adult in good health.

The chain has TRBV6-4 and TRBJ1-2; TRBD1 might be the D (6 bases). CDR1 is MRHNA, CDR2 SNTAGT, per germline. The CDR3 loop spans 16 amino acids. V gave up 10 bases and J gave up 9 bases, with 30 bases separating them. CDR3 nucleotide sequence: TGTGCCAACGATGGAGGGAAAACAGGGTTAACGGGGTGCTACACCTTC. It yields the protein CANDGGKTGLTGCYTF.

The CDR3 nucleotides read TGTGCCAGCCAGCGAAGTGGATACAACAGGGTAACTTTCTTT. Translated, it gives CASQRSGYNRVTFF. The rearrangement links TRBV5-5 to TRBJ1-1, with D tentatively TRBD1 (6 bases). Trimming left V 7 bases short and J 12 bases short, with 25 bases between. The CDR3 contains 14 residues. CDR1 SGHKS and CDR2 YYEKEE come from the germline V gene (reference sequence).

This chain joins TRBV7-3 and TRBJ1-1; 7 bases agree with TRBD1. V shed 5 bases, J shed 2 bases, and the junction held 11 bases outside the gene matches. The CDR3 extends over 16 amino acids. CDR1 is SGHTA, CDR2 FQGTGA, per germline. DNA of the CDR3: TGTGCCAGCAGCCCCTCACGACAGGGACTTAACACTGAAGCTTTCTTT. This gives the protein CASSPSRQGLNTEAFF.

The CDR3 DNA follows: TGTGCCAGCAGTTTATTAACGGGAACTGGGGCCAACGTCCTGACTTTC. It yields the protein CASSLLTGTGANVLTF. The chain links TRBV28 to TRBJ2-6; D is possibly TRBD2 (5 bases). The germline V and J ends were trimmed by 1 base and 2 bases, with 9 bases remaining between them. CDR3 size: 16 residues. CDR1 MDHEN and CDR2 SYDVKM come from the germline V gene.

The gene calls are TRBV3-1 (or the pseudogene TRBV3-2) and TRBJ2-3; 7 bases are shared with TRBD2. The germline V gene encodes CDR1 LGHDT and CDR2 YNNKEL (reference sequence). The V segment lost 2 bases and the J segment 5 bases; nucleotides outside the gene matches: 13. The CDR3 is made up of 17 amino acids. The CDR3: CASSQMPGGLVGDTQYF. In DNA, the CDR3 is TGTGCCAGCAGCCAAATGCCGGGAGGATTGGTTGGAGATACGCAGTATTTT.

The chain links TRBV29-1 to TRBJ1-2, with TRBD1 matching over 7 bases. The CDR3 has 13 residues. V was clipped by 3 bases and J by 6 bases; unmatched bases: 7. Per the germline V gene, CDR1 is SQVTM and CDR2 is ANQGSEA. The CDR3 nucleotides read TGCAGCGTTGAGGATCCACAGGGGAATGGCTACACCTTC. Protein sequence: CSVEDPQGNGYTF.

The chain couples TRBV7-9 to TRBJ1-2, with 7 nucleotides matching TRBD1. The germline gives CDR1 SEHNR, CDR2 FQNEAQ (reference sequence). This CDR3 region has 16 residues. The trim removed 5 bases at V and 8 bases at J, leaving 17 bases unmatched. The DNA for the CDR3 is TGTGCCAGCAGCCCAGGATCGGGACAGACCCGTGTGGGCTACACCTTC. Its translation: CASSPGSGQTRVGYTF.

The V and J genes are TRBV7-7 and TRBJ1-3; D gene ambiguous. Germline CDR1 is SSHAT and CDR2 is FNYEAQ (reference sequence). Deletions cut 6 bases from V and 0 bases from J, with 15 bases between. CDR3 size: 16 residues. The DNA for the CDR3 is TGTGCCAGCAGTTCCGGACCGTCCCTCTCTGGAAACACCATATATTTT. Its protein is CASSSGPSLSGNTIYF.

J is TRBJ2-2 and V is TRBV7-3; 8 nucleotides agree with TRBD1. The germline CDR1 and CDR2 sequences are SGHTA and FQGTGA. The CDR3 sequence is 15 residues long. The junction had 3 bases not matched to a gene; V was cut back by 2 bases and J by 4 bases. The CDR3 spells CASSLQGASTGELFF. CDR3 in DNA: TGTGCCAGCAGCTTACAGGGGGCAAGCACCGGGGAGCTGTTTTTT. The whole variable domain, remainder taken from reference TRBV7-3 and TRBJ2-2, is GAGVSQTPSNKVTEKGKYVELRCDPISGHTALYWYRQSLGQGPEFLIYFQGTGAADDSGLPNDRFFAVRPEGSVSTLKIQRTERGDSAVYLCASSLQGASTGELFFGEGSRLTVL.

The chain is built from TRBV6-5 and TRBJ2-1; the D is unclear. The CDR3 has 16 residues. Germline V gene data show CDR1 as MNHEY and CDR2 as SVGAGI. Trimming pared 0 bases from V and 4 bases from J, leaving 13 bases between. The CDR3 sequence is CASSYSAVATYNEQFF. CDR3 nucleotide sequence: TGTGCCAGCAGTTACTCGGCGGTCGCAACATACAATGAGCAGTTCTTC.

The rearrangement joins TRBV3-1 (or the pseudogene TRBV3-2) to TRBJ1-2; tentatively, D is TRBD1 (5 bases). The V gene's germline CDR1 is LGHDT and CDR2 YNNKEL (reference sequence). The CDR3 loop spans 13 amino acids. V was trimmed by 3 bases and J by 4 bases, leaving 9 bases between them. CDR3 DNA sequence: TGTGCCAGCAGCCACCCCCAGGGCTATGGCTACACCTTC. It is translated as CASSHPQGYGYTF.

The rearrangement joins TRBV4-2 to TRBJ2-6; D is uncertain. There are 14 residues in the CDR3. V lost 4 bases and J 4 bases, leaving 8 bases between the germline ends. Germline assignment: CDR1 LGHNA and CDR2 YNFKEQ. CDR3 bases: TGTGCCAGCAGCCCAACGAGCGGGGCCAACGTCCTGACTTTC. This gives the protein CASSPTSGANVLTF.

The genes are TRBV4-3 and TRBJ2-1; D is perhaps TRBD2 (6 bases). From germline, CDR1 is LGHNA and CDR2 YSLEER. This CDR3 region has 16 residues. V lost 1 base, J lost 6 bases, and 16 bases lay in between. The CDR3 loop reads CASSQGTGEPFNEQFF. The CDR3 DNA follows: TGCGCCAGCAGCCAAGGTACGGGGGAGCCCTTCAATGAGCAGTTCTTC.

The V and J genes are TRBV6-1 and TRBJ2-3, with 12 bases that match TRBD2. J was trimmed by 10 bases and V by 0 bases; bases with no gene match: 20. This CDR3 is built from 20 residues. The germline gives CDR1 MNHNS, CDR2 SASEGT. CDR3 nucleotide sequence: TGTGCCAGCAGTGAAGCCCCACCTTCTGAGTCTAGCGGGGGGGCCTTTCCGCAGTATTTT. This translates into CASSEAPPSESSGGAFPQYF.

The CDR3 region is CASSLAYEQYF. The CDR3 DNA reads as TGCGCCAGCAGCTTGGCCTACGAGCAGTACTTC. J is TRBJ2-7 and V is TRBV5-1; D is unclear. Germline V gene sequence: CDR1 SGHRS, CDR2 YFSETQ. This CDR3 is 11 amino acids long. Trimming took 0 bases from V and 2 from J, leaving 0 bases between them.

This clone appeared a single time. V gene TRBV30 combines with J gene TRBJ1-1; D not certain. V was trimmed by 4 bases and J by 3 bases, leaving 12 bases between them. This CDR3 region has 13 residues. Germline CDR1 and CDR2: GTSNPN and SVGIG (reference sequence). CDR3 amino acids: CAWTSGLYTEAFF. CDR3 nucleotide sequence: TGTGCCTGGACATCGGGGTTGTACACTGAAGCTTTCTTT.

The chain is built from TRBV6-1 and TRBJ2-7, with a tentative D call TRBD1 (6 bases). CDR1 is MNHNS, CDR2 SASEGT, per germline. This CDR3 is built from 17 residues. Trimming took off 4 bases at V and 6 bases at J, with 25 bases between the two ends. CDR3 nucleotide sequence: TGTGCCAGCAGTGGCCCAGATCGGGCAGGGGCTCTAATCGAGCAGTACTTC. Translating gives CASSGPDRAGALIEQYF.

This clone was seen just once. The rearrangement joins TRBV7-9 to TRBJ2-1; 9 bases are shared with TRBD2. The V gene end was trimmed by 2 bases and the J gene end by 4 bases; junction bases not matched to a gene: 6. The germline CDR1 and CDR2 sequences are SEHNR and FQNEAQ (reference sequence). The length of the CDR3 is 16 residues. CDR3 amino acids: CASSLQRGAGYNEQFF. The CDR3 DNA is TGTGCCAGCAGCTTACAGCGGGGGGCCGGGTACAATGAGCAGTTCTTC.

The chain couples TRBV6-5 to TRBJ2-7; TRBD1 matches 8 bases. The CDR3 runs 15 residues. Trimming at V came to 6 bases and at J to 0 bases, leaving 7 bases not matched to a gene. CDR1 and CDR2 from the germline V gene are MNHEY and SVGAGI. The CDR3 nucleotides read TGTGCCAGCAGCAGGACAGGGTACGGCTCCTACGAGCAGTACTTC. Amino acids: CASSRTGYGSYEQYF.

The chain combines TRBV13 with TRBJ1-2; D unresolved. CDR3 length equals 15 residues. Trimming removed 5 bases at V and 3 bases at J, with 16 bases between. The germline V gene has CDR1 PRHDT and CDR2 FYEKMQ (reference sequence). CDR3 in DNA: TGTGCCAGCAGCCTGAAGGGCCTCCCCTACTATGGCTACACCTTC. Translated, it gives CASSLKGLPYYGYTF.